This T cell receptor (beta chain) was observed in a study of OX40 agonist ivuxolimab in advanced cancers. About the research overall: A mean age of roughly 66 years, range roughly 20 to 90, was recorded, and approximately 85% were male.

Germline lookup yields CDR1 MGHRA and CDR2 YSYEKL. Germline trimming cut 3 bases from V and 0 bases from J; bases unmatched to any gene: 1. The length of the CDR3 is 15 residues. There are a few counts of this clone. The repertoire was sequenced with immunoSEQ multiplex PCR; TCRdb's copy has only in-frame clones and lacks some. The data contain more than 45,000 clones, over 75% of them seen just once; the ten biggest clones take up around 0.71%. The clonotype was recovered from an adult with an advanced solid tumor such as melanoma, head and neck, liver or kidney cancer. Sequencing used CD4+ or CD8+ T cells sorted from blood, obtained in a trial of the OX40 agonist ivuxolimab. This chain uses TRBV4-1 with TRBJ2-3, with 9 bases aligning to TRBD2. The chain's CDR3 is CASSQRGGSTDTQYF. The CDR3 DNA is TGCGCCAGCAGCCAGCGGGGGGGAAGCACAGATACGCAGTATTTT.